Here is one T cell receptor beta chain with its context. This entry comes from a study of control samples from healthy donors and cancer patients. The table came from immunoSEQ multiplex PCR; TCRdb's copy has only in-frame clones and leaves some out. Of some 120,000 clones in the sample, 85% to 95% are singletons; the top ten hold around 0.6%. Specimen: PBMCs. The sequence was collected from a man of 80 years or more with head and neck cancer.

CDR3 loop: CSAGGPTYEQYF. CDR3 in DNA: TGCAGCGCGGGAGGCCCTACCTACGAGCAGTACTTC. The chain has TRBV29-1 and TRBJ2-7; TRBD2 matches 7 bases. The CDR3 length is 12 residues. V shed 7 bases, J shed 2 bases, and the junction held 5 bases outside the gene matches. Germline CDR1 reads SQVTM; CDR2 reads ANQGSEA.